The source of this TCR beta chain is a study of blood T cells in healthy people across ages. This CDR3 spans 18 amino acids. V was cut by 6 bases and J by 6 bases, with 27 bases left in between. The authors ran a second PCR of roughly 7 to 11 cycles using a sample-barcoded 5' primer and a J-beta primer mix. A single record per CDR3 protein comes from TCRdb applying MiXCR to the 5' RACE reads. The sample includes over 1,300,000 distinct CDR3 sequences, 45% to 70% of them seen just once. The sequence was collected from a man between 18 and 29 years old in good health. This chain uses TRBV12-3 or TRBV12-4 with TRBJ2-1; tentative D call: TRBD1 (6 bases). The sample comprised blood. The CDR3 region is CASSQHKTWYVGANEQFF. In DNA, the CDR3 is TGTGCCAGCAGCCAACACAAAACTTGGTACGTGGGGGCCAATGAGCAGTTCTTC.